Below, one T cell receptor beta chain is given with its context. The antigen remains unidentified. MiXCR, applied by TCRdb to the RACE reads, yields one record per CDR3 protein. This sample has roughly 100,000 distinct CDR3 sequences, with about 10% found just once. This sample's time point: pre-sensitization, week 0. Treatment defined: therapeutic diphenylcyclopropenone sensitization with weekly scalp DPC. Germline V gene sequence: CDR1 SEHNR, CDR2 FQNEAQ (reference sequence). The CDR3 is made up of 11 amino acids. V was trimmed by 5 bases and J by 7 bases, leaving 3 bases between them. These data belong to a study of human T cells and chemical hapten exposure. About the research overall: Diagnoses of alopecia areata, totalis or universalis occurred in mostly female patients. General study points: DPC sensitization did not alter TCRs above 1 in 1000 frequency.

The receptor was isolated from a woman between 55 and 75 years old with alopecia areata. Some clones in this sample may be carry-over from other donors' samples. The sequencing here drew on whole blood, taken in connection with sensitization to the hapten diphenylcyclopropenone (DPC). The chain combines TRBV7-9 with TRBJ1-6; D is undetermined. CDR3 nucleotide sequence: TGTGCCAGCAGCAGAAATTCACCCCTCCACTTT. Encoded protein: CASSRNSPLHF.